The clone carrying this T cell receptor (beta chain) showed up just a few times. The sample comes from a study of T-cell reconstitution after alpha-beta-depleted transplantation in children. Germline trimming cut 6 bases from V and 5 bases from J; bases unmatched to any gene: 11. The CDR3 is made up of 16 amino acids. Per germline, CDR1 DFQATT and CDR2 SNEGSKA (reference sequence). Construction of the TCRbeta library involved unique molecular identifiers. A single record per CDR3 protein comes from TCRdb applying MiXCR to the PCR reads. The table has hundreds of thousands of distinct CDR3 sequences, 16% seen once.

The source of this sequence is a human donor who donated a stem cell graft to a child with acute myeloid leukemia. The sample consisted of PBMCs from the stem cell graft donor, taken from the stem cell graft. The chain carries TRBV20-1 and TRBJ2-5; 14 nucleotides agree with TRBD2. The chain's CDR3 is CSARLAGGLITETQYF. The CDR3 region has the DNA TGCAGTGCCCGACTAGCGGGGGGGCTTATCACGGAGACCCAGTACTTC.